This record concerns one TCR beta chain sequence. The germline V gene has CDR1 SEHNR and CDR2 FQNEAQ (reference sequence). Trimming took off 4 bases at V and 1 base at J, with 7 bases between the two ends. The CDR3 is made up of 13 amino acids. Authors' methods: Amplification of reference gene primers provided the estimated nucleated cell counts. The data were produced by immunoSEQ multiplex PCR, yet TCRdb's version contains in-frame clones alone and is incomplete. The DNA was the basis for D and trimming; V, J and clone size are from that table. The sample gives approximately 70,000 clones, 75% to 95% of which show up once; roughly 5% is in the top ten. The data derive from a study of blood T cell repertoires in COVID-19. Study summary: PBMCs, B-cell-depleted T cells, or T cells were the source of the cDNA or gDNA that made up the material.

The receptor's source is a woman under 30 with acute or convalescent COVID-19. Sequencing was carried out using peripheral blood. The rearrangement uses TRBV7-9 and TRBJ1-1; D might be TRBD1 (6 bases). The CDR3 spells CASSSQGNTEAFF. CDR3 nucleotides: TGTGCCAGCAGCTCACAGGGGAACACTGAAGCTTTCTTT.